Presented here are 14 T cell receptor beta chains from one specimen sequenced in a study of cytomegalovirus exposure and HLA in healthy donors. The PCR employed 60 Vbeta primers together with 13 Jbeta primers. The method was immunoSEQ multiplex PCR; TCRdb's version includes in-frame clones alone and lacks a portion of them. The sample includes 150,000 or so clones, less than 85% of them seen just once. Sequences were obtained from PBMCs. These receptor sequences come from a male donor in good health and CMV-seronegative.

This chain links TRBV27 with TRBJ1-1, with D possibly TRBD1 on 6 matching bases. Trimming took 0 bases from V and 7 from J, leaving 9 bases between them. Germline V gene data show CDR1 as MNHEY and CDR2 as SMNVEV (reference sequence). This CDR3 has 13 amino acids. CDR3 residues: CASSLSETGEAFF. CDR3 coding DNA: TGTGCCAGCAGTTTATCCGAGACAGGTGAAGCTTTCTTT.

This clone has only one observation. This rearrangement joins TRBV7-2 to TRBJ2-7; D may be TRBD2 (6 bases). V gave up 3 bases and J gave up 5 bases, with 17 bases separating them. This CDR3 comprises 15 residues. The germline CDR1 and CDR2 sequences are SGHTA and FQGNSA. The CDR3 DNA reads TGTGCCAGCAGCTTGAGGAGGAGGGCTAACAACGAGCAGTACTTC. Protein sequence: CASSLRRRANNEQYF.

The J gene is TRBJ2-1, the V gene TRBV7-3; 11 nucleotides align to TRBD2. Germline trimming cut 6 bases from V and 9 bases from J; bases unmatched to any gene: 13. The CDR3 covers 16 residues. Germline V gene sequence: CDR1 SGHTA, CDR2 FQGTGA. The DNA of the CDR3 is TGTGCCAGCAGTCCGACGACTAGCGGGAAGGAAAGTGAGCAGTTCTTC. Its protein product is CASSPTTSGKESEQFF.

The chain couples TRBV27 to TRBJ2-5, with TRBD2 as a possible D gene (6 bases). CDR1 is MNHEY, CDR2 SMNVEV, per germline (reference sequence). V was cut by 6 bases and J by 1 base, with 15 bases left in between. The CDR3 is made up of 15 amino acids. The DNA of the CDR3 is TGTGCCAGCAGGCCGGGAGATTCCCTCCAAGAGACCCAGTACTTC. It encodes CASRPGDSLQETQYF.

CDR3 sequence: CSVGGLGEKLFF. The CDR3 DNA follows: TGCAGCGTTGGGGGCCTGGGTGAAAAACTGTTTTTT. The V call is TRBV29-1, the J call TRBJ1-4; a possible D gene is TRBD1 (5 bases). This CDR3 comprises 12 residues. Germline assignment: CDR1 SQVTM and CDR2 ANQGSEA. Trimming removed 4 bases at V and 7 bases at J, with 10 bases between.

This sequence joins TRBV7-9 and TRBJ1-3; D is perhaps TRBD1 (5 bases). Deletions cut 6 bases from V and 0 bases from J, with 12 bases between. The germline gives CDR1 SEHNR, CDR2 FQNEAQ (reference sequence). This CDR3 has 15 amino acids. The CDR3 coding sequence is TGTGCCAGCAGGTCGGCAGGGTCCTCTGGAAACACCATATATTTT. Protein product: CASRSAGSSGNTIYF.

Note on this clone: Other DNA variants within this sample encode the same CDR3. This chain uses TRBV6-5 with TRBJ2-7, with unresolved D. The CDR3 is 13 residues long. The ends were cut back, 6 bases at V and 4 bases at J, with 13 bases in the middle. CDR1 and CDR2 from the germline V gene are MNHEY and SVGAGI. This CDR3 is CASRAHIAYEQYF. The CDR3 DNA sequence: TGTGCCAGCAGAGCCCATATCGCTTACGAGCAGTACTTC.

The chain carries TRBV7-7 and TRBJ2-2, with 9 bases aligning to TRBD2. From germline, CDR1 is SSHAT and CDR2 FNYEAQ (reference sequence). V gave up 5 bases and J gave up 7 bases; unmatched junction bases: 8. The CDR3 runs to 15 residues. CDR3 protein: CASSTGTSLVGELFF. CDR3 sequence (DNA): TGTGCCAGCAGCACCGGGACTAGCTTAGTCGGGGAGCTGTTTTTT. The full variable domain, in which reference TRBV7-7 and TRBJ2-2 provide the parts outside the CDR3, is GAGVSQSPRYKVTKRGQDVTLRCDPISSHATLYWYQQALGQGPEFLTYFNYEAQPDKSGLPSDRFSAERPEGSISTLTIQRTEQRDSAMYRCASSTGTSLVGELFFGEGSRLTVL.

J is TRBJ1-2 and V is TRBV29-1, with 7 bases aligning to TRBD1. With V trimmed by 3 bases and J by 5 bases, 3 bases remained unmatched. The CDR3 has 12 residues. Germline lookup yields CDR1 SQVTM and CDR2 ANQGSEA. The CDR3 region is CSVDRTGYGYTF. DNA of the CDR3: TGCAGCGTTGATCGGACAGGTTATGGCTACACCTTC.

The table lists this clone with a count of one. The chain is built from TRBV9 and TRBJ2-7; D ambiguous. The CDR3 is 15 residues long. The V end lost 4 bases, the J end lost 2 bases, and 16 bases lay between the germline ends. Germline CDR1 and CDR2: SGDLS and YYNGEE. The CDR3 sequence: CASSSFGGNTYEQYF. The CDR3 region has the DNA TGTGCCAGCAGCTCCTTTGGTGGTAACACCTACGAGCAGTACTTC.

The J gene is TRBJ2-1, the V gene TRBV7-3; no clear D. The CDR3 loop spans 12 amino acids. The germline CDR1 and CDR2 sequences are SGHTA and FQGTGA. The germline V and J ends were trimmed by 5 bases and 6 bases, with 8 bases remaining between them. The CDR3 here is CASSQTTNEQFF. The CDR3 nucleotides are TGTGCCAGCAGCCAAACTACCAATGAGCAGTTCTTC.

The V and J genes are TRBV19 and TRBJ2-3; D perhaps matches TRBD2 (6 bases). In germline, CDR1 is LNHDA, CDR2 SQIVND (reference sequence). Trimming removed 9 bases from V and 5 bases from J, with 21 bases in between. The CDR3 has 15 residues. The CDR3 bases are TGTGCCAGCTCGGACGGAGGGCCCCCCGGAGATACGCAGTATTTT. Its protein product is CASSDGGPPGDTQYF.

This clone was found once. DNA for the CDR3: TGCAGCGTCCTCCAGGGGGGCGACAATGAGCAGTTCTTC. It yields the protein CSVLQGGDNEQFF. The J gene is TRBJ2-1, the V gene TRBV29-1; D is perhaps TRBD1 (7 bases). CDR3 length: 13 amino acids. Germline lookup yields CDR1 SQVTM and CDR2 ANQGSEA. V was pared by 6 bases and J by 5 bases, with 14 bases between.

This clone was picked up a small number of times. The chain recombines TRBV6-1 with TRBJ1-2; D is uncertain. The germline gives CDR1 MNHNS, CDR2 SASEGT. The CDR3 extends over 12 amino acids. V was shortened by 5 bases and J by 3 bases, with 7 bases between the two germline ends. The DNA for the CDR3 is TGTGCCAGCAGTCTTATTGACTATGGCTACACCTTC. This translates into CASSLIDYGYTF.